The 10 T cell receptor beta chains presented below share a single source sample, sequenced in a study of CD8 T cells in Susac syndrome. The RNA, about 0.45 to 1 ug, was put through reverse transcription using random hexamers. One entry per CDR3 protein, called by TCRdb with MiXCR from the immunoSEQ multiplex PCR reads. The table shows approximately 220,000 distinct CDR3 sequences, with 80% to 95% occurring only once. The sample taken for sequencing was CD8+ T cells from PBMCs. The source is a human donor with multiple sclerosis.

This chain joins TRBV19 and TRBJ2-5, with D tentatively TRBD2 (7 bases). Germline lookup yields CDR1 LNHDA and CDR2 SQIVND (reference sequence). The CDR3 is 17 residues long. V lost 3 bases, J lost 4 bases, and 21 bases lay in between. The CDR3 loop is CASSIGSGGRTPETQYF. The CDR3 bases are TGTGCCAGTAGTATCGGATCGGGGGGCCGGACGCCAGAGACCCAGTACTTC.

With regard to this clonotype: The junction and the germline gene differ at one end; a read error may be behind it. This chain connects TRBV14 to TRBJ2-7; 7 nucleotides match TRBD2. The CDR3 loop spans 13 amino acids. The germline gives CDR1 SGHDN, CDR2 FVKESK. The chain's CDR3 is CASSPTSSHEQYF. CDR3 coding DNA: TGTGCCAGCAGTCCGACTAGCTCCCACGAGCAGTACTTC. Full variable domain (remainder filled in from reference TRBV14 and TRBJ2-7): EAGVTQFPSHSVIEKGQTVTLRCDPISGHDNLYWYRRVMGKEIKFLLHFVKESKQDESGMPNNRFLAERTGGTYSTLKVQPAELEDSGVYFCASSPTSSHEQYFGPGTRLTVT.

The chain has TRBV15 and TRBJ1-1; TRBD1 is a possible D gene (5 bases). CDR1 is LNHNV, CDR2 YYDKDF, per germline (reference sequence). Trimming left V 4 bases short and J 6 bases short, with 15 bases between. The length of the CDR3 is 14 residues. The CDR3: CATSILGGEAEAFF. CDR3 coding DNA: TGTGCCACCAGCATCCTCGGGGGTGAGGCTGAAGCTTTCTTT.

The rearrangement joins TRBV12-3 or TRBV12-4 to TRBJ1-1; D is possibly TRBD1 (5 bases). This CDR3 region has 15 residues. With 1 base removed from V and 2 bases from J, the gap between germline ends came to 11 bases. This chain's CDR3 is CASSLDGGINTEAFF. Here the CDR3 DNA reads TGTGCCAGCAGTTTAGATGGGGGTATCAACACTGAAGCTTTCTTT.

Here the CDR3 reads CASEGRWNTIYF. CDR3 DNA: TGTGCCAGCGAAGGAAGATGGAACACCATATATTTT. The chain links TRBV7-9 to TRBJ1-3; D gene unclear. The germline V gene encodes CDR1 SEHNR and CDR2 FQNEAQ (reference sequence). V was trimmed by 8 bases and J by 7 bases, leaving 12 bases between them. The CDR3 covers 12 residues.

The rearrangement links TRBV7-9 to TRBJ2-5; TRBD2 might be the D (5 bases). This CDR3 has 18 residues. V shed 5 bases and J shed 4 bases, with 26 bases lying between them. Germline CDR1 and CDR2: SEHNR and FQNEAQ (reference sequence). DNA of the CDR3: TGTGCCAGCAGCGCGGTTCCCGGGGAGCGGTCGAGAGGAGAGACCCAGTACTTC. This sequence encodes CASSAVPGERSRGETQYF.

This chain uses TRBV19 with TRBJ1-1; no clear D gene. Germline-derived CDR1 and CDR2 are LNHDA and SQIVND (reference sequence). The CDR3 has 14 residues. The V end lost 1 base, the J end lost 1 base, and 7 bases lay between the germline ends. The CDR3 bases are TGTGCCAGTAGTATAGTCCCGTCGAACACTGAAGCTTTCTTT. Translating gives CASSIVPSNTEAFF.

The rearrangement links TRBV4-1 to TRBJ2-2, with 7 bases that match TRBD2. The CDR3 loop spans 16 amino acids. V was clipped by 1 base and J by 5 bases; unmatched bases: 7. Germline loops: CDR1 MGHRA, CDR2 YSYEKL. The CDR3 DNA follows: TGCGCCAGCAGCCAAGTCGGACTAGAGGCGACCGGGGAGCTGTTTTTT. It encodes CASSQVGLEATGELFF.

The chain combines TRBV12-3 or TRBV12-4 with TRBJ2-2, with TRBD1 identical over 9 bases. The CDR3 runs 15 residues. V lost 7 bases, J lost 3 bases, and 6 bases stayed unmatched. The CDR3 protein is CASKAGQGYTGELFF. CDR3 bases: TGTGCCAGCAAAGCCGGACAGGGGTACACCGGGGAGCTGTTTTTT.

The gene calls are TRBV27 and TRBJ1-2, with D maybe TRBD1 (6 bases). Germline V gives CDR1 MNHEY, CDR2 SMNVEV (reference sequence). CDR3 length: 15 residues. Trimming left V 0 bases short and J 4 bases short, with 12 bases between. CDR3 nucleotides: TGTGCCAGCAGTTTATCACAGGGATGGATCTATGGCTACACCTTC. Its translation: CASSLSQGWIYGYTF.